The 7 T cell receptor beta chains below come from one sample, sequenced in a study of blood T cell repertoires in COVID-19 (dated by TCRdb to about 2020). To prepare the library, the immunoSEQ multiplex PCR assay was applied. TCRdb mirrors the immuneACCESS table, restricted to in-frame sequences. Some clones are absent from its copies; in checked studies, under half trace to an unresolved V gene, and the reason for the others is unknown. This sample has fewer than 350,000 clones in its table, and approximately 90% of those were observed once. The ten largest clonotypes hold 2% of the sample. Sequencing input: PBMCs or T cells enriched from blood (not recorded which). These receptors all come from a woman aged 60-70 years in a cohort exposed to, infected with or recovered from COVID-19 (not recorded which).

V and J are TRBV28 and TRBJ2-3, with D perhaps matching TRBD1 (7 bases). Trimming removed 8 bases from V and 5 bases from J, with 8 bases in between. The CDR3 runs 11 residues. The germline CDR1 and CDR2 sequences are MDHEN and SYDVKM. CDR3 bases: TGTGCCAGCCAGGGGGGAGATACGCAGTATTTT. It is translated as CASQGGDTQYF.

The V and J genes are TRBV29-1 and TRBJ2-3; D is unclear. The V and J ends lost 4 bases and 0 bases respectively, with 5 bases between them. Germline lookup yields CDR1 SQVTM and CDR2 ANQGSEA. The CDR3 extends over 12 amino acids. This CDR3 reads CSVGPSTDTQYF. In DNA form, the CDR3 reads TGCAGCGTTGGTCCTAGCACAGATACGCAGTATTTT.

The V and J genes are TRBV7-9 and TRBJ2-5, with D tentatively TRBD1 (8 bases). Trimming left V 9 bases short and J 4 bases short, with 18 bases between. CDR1 and CDR2 from the germline V gene are SEHNR and FQNEAQ (reference sequence). The CDR3 has 14 residues. In DNA, the CDR3 is TGTGCCAGTAACCGACAGGGGAGGGGAGAGACCCAGTACTTC. As protein: CASNRQGRGETQYF.

CDR3 in amino acids: CASSVGTLLNTEAFF. The DNA of the CDR3 is TGTGCCAGCAGCGTAGGGACACTTTTGAACACTGAAGCTTTCTTT. V is TRBV9 and J is TRBJ1-1, with a tentative D call TRBD1 (5 bases). The length of the CDR3 is 15 residues. V was trimmed by 0 bases and J by 0 bases, leaving 9 bases between them. CDR1 and CDR2 from the germline V gene are SGDLS and YYNGEE.

This clone was seen more than once but under ten times. The chain employs TRBV6-2 or TRBV6-3 and TRBJ1-6; D is unclear. There are 16 residues in the CDR3. Germline V lookup: CDR1 MNHEY, CDR2 SVGEGT. Trimming cost V 6 bases and J 0 bases, with 12 bases left between them. The CDR3, as DNA: TGTGCCAGCAGCCCTGACTCCATCTCCTATAATTCACCCCTCCACTTT. Its translation is CASSPDSISYNSPLHF.

The chain uses TRBV7-2 and TRBJ2-1, with D possibly matching TRBD2 (5 bases). The CDR3 loop spans 15 amino acids. In germline, CDR1 is SGHTA, CDR2 FQGNSA. With 5 bases removed from V and 6 bases from J, the gap between germline ends came to 17 bases. DNA for the CDR3: TGTGCCAGCAGCCCGACACGGGAATCGGGCAATGAGCAGTTCTTC. This sequence encodes CASSPTRESGNEQFF.

In DNA form, the CDR3 reads TGTGCCAGCAGACGACTAGACAGGGGGCTAGGAAATTCACCCCTCCACTTT. This codes for CASRRLDRGLGNSPLHF. The chain employs TRBV28 and TRBJ1-6; 10 bases align to TRBD1. CDR1 MDHEN and CDR2 SYDVKM come from the germline V gene. CDR3 size: 17 residues. With V trimmed by 6 bases and J by 7 bases, 12 bases remained unmatched. The complete variable domain, with remaining parts taken from reference TRBV28 and TRBJ1-6, reads DVKVTQSSRYLVKRTGEKVFLECVQDMDHENMFWYRQDPGLGLRLIYFSYDVKMKEKGDIPEGYSVSREKKERFSLILESASTNQTSMYLCASRRLDRGLGNSPLHFGNGTRLTVT.